This TCR beta chain was captured by sequencing in a study of tumour-infiltrating T cells in Burkitt lymphoma. Overall study: Survival, overall and progression-free, tracked with productive clonality.

Remarks on this clone: Other DNA sequences in the same sample also yield this CDR3.

From germline, CDR1 is SQVTM and CDR2 ANQGSEA. V lost 2 bases, J lost 4 bases, and 6 bases lay in between. The CDR3 has 11 amino acids. Data came from immunoSEQ multiplex PCR; TCRdb stores just in-frame clones and leaves some out. Here the sample spans about 13,000 clones, roughly 87% being singletons. The sample taken for sequencing was tumor tissue. The clonotype originates from a human donor with diffuse large B-cell lymphoma. The V gene is TRBV29-1, the J gene TRBJ2-7, with D unclear. The CDR3 DNA reads as TGCAGCGTTGAATACGGATACGAGCAGTACTTC. It yields the protein CSVEYGYEQYF.